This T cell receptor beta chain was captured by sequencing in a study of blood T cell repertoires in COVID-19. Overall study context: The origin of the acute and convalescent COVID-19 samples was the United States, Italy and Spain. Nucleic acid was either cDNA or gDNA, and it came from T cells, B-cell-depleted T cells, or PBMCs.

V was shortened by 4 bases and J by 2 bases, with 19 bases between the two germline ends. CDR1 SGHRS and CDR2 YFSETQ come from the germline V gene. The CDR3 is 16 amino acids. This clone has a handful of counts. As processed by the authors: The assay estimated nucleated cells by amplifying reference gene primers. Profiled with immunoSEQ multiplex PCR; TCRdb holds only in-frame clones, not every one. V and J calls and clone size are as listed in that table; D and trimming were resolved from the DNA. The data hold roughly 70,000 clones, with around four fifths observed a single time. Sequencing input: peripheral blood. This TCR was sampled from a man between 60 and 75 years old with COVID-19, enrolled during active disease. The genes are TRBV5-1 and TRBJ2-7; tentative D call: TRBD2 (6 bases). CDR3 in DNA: TGCGCCAGCAGCCCCGCGGCCCCGGGGGTAGCCTACGAGCAGTACTTC. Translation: CASSPAAPGVAYEQYF. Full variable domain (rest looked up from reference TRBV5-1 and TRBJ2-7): KAGVTQTPRYLIKTRGQQVTLSCSPISGHRSVSWYQQTPGQGLQFLFEYFSETQRNKGNFPGRFSGRQFSNSRSEMNVSTLELGDSALYLCASSPAAPGVAYEQYFGPGTRLTVT.